Sequencing of this T cell receptor (beta chain) was carried out in a study of somatic mutations in cytotoxic T cells in rheumatoid arthritis. This clone was recorded a few times. In the original workflow: Seldom did patient CD8+ clones exceeding 1% match published virus-specific TCRB sequences. Sequencing used immunoSEQ multiplex PCR; TCRdb keeps in-frame clones, though not all of them. V, J and clone size are those of that table, while D and trimming were read from the DNA. The sample yields approximately 19,000 clones, about 85% seen once. Magnetic beads with positive selection isolated CD4+ and CD8+ fractions, whose purity was verified by flow cytometry. Germline values: CDR1 MNHEY, CDR2 SMNVEV (reference sequence). The CDR3 extends over 15 amino acids. Trimming stripped 5 bases from V and 5 bases from J, with 19 bases between.

Specimen: CD8+ T cells sorted from blood. This clonotype originated in an adult with rheumatoid arthritis. The V and J genes are TRBV27 and TRBJ2-7, with a tentative D call TRBD2 (5 bases). CDR3 protein: CASSTRGGVVDEQYF. As DNA, the CDR3 is TGTGCCAGCAGTACCCGGGGTGGGGTTGTAGACGAGCAGTACTTC.